This is a list of T cell receptor beta chains from one sample in a study of identical twins. TCRdb redid the calling of the 5' RACE reads with MiXCR, one entry per CDR3 protein. The top ten clones hold 0.8% to 1% of a sample with about 660,000 distinct CDR3 sequences, 8% to 9% of them seen once. These data were also reused for a study on yellow fever vaccine responses in identical twins.

Sample: PBMCs. All receptors come from a woman aged 18-29 years in good health. The CDR3 runs from the conserved cysteine through the conserved F or W. The D gene is left open where the match is weak. Size tells how often a clone was seen (once, few, many) or the class of an expanded clone, and some rows leave it out.

CDR3	DNA	size	V	D	J
CASLEGSSTDTQYF	TGTGCCTCACTGGAGGGCAGTAGCACAGATACGCAGTATTTT	few	TRBV12-3/TRBV12-4	.	TRBJ2-3
CASTSTGALSTDTQYF	TGTGCCAGCACTTCCACGGGGGCGCTGAGCACAGATACGCAGTATTTT	many	TRBV28	.	TRBJ2-3
CASSSPWGLAGDEQFF	TGTGCCAGCAGTTCCCCTTGGGGACTAGCGGGCGATGAGCAGTTCTTC	.	TRBV27	TRBD2	TRBJ2-1
CASSLAGGHGTDTQYF	TGTGCCAGCAGCTTAGCGGGGGGGCACGGCACAGATACGCAGTATTTT	.	TRBV7-8	.	TRBJ2-3
CASSKGTVDSYEQYF	TGTGCCAGCTCAAAAGGGACAGTGGACTCCTACGAGCAGTACTTC	few	TRBV18	TRBD1	TRBJ2-7
CASSKDRGYTEAFF	TGCGCCAGCAGCAAGGACAGGGGGTACACTGAAGCTTTCTTT	many	TRBV5-1	TRBD1	TRBJ1-1
CASTQNSPLHF	TGTGCCAGCACCCAAAATTCACCCCTCCACTTT	.	TRBV27	.	TRBJ1-6
CSARDWRGSYNEQFF	TGCAGTGCTAGAGATTGGCGGGGCTCCTACAATGAGCAGTTCTTC	few	TRBV20-1	.	TRBJ2-1
CASSQAGQLSETQYF	TGCGCCAGCAGCCAAGCCGGACAGCTCTCGGAGACCCAGTACTTC	few	TRBV4-1	.	TRBJ2-5
CSARGTGTGNEQFF	TGCAGTGCTAGAGGGACAGGGACTGGCAATGAGCAGTTCTTC	few	TRBV20-1	TRBD1	TRBJ2-1
CASSQGQGYGYTF	TGCGCCAGCAGCCAAGGGCAGGGGTATGGCTACACCTTC	many	TRBV4-3	.	TRBJ1-2
CASSLGGTLQDTQYF	TGCGCCAGCAGCTTGGGAGGGACACTCCAGGATACGCAGTATTTT	many	TRBV5-1	.	TRBJ2-3
CASSRDYNYEQYF	TGTGCCAGCAGCCGGGACTATAATTACGAGCAGTACTTC	few	TRBV7-2	TRBD2	TRBJ2-7
CSATRIGGEQYF	TGCAGTGCTACTAGGATCGGAGGCGAGCAGTACTTC	.	TRBV20-1	.	TRBJ2-7
CSASPTMGIDRAFF	TGCAGTGCTAGTCCTACTATGGGTATTGATCGGGCTTTCTTT	few	TRBV20-1	.	TRBJ1-1
CASSHLTANTEAFF	TGTGCCAGCAGCCACTTGACTGCGAACACTGAAGCTTTCTTT	few	TRBV27	.	TRBJ1-1
CASSSSSGTIYNEQFF	TGTGCCAGCTCATCCTCATCCGGGACCATCTACAATGAGCAGTTCTTC	few	TRBV18	.	TRBJ2-1
CSVAGGGGTDTQYF	TGCAGCGTTGCTGGCGGAGGAGGCACAGATACGCAGTATTTT	many	TRBV29-1	.	TRBJ2-3
CASSLYTGNTGELFF	TGTGCCAGCAGTCTGTACACAGGGAACACCGGGGAGCTGTTTTTT	few	TRBV28	.	TRBJ2-2
CASSEYREVSYNEQFF	TGCGCCAGCAGTGAGTACAGGGAGGTTTCCTACAATGAGCAGTTCTTC	few	TRBV10-1	.	TRBJ2-1
CASSPDGHTDTQYF	TGTGCCAGCAGCCCCGATGGTCACACAGATACGCAGTATTTT	.	TRBV7-2	.	TRBJ2-3
CASSLVWPGSDEQFF	TGCGCCAGCAGCTTGGTCTGGCCAGGCAGCGATGAGCAGTTCTTC	many	TRBV5-1	.	TRBJ2-1